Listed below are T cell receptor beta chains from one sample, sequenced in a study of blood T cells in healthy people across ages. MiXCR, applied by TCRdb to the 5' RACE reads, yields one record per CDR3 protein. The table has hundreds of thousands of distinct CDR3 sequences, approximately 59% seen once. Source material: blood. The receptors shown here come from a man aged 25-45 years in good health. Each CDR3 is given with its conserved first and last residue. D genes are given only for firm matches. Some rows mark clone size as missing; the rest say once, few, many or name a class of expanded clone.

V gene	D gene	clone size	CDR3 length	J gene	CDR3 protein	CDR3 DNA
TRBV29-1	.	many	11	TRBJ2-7	CSARTGGEQYF	TGCAGCGCGCGTACGGGTGGGGAGCAGTACTTC
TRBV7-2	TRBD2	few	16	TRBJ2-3	CASSTLPGGRGDTQYF	TGTGCCAGCAGCACCCTCCCGGGGGGGCGGGGAGATACGCAGTATTTT
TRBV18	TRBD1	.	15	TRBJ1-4	CASSPPGQLNEKLFF	TGTGCCAGCTCACCGCCGGGACAGCTTAACGAAAAACTGTTTTTT
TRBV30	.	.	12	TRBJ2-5	CARSDYQETQYF	TGTGCCCGCTCGGACTACCAAGAGACCCAGTACTTC
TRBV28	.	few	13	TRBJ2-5	CASSLSIKETQYF	TGTGCCAGCAGTTTGTCCATCAAGGAGACCCAGTACTTC
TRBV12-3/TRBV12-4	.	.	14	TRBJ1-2	CASSLGRGYYGYTF	TGTGCCAGCAGTTTAGGGAGGGGGTACTATGGCTACACCTTC
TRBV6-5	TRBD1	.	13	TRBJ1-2	CASSMTGYYGYTF	TGTGCCAGCAGTATGACAGGGTACTATGGCTACACCTTC
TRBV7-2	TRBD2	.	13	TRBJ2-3	CASSFRRGEAQYF	TGTGCCAGCAGCTTCCGACGGGGGGAGGCGCAGTATTTT
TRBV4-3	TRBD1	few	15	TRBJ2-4	CASSQVGKGAEEQYF	TGCGCCAGCAGCCAAGTTGGAAAGGGGGCTGAGGAGCAGTACTTC
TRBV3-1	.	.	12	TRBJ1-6	CASSQDDRSLHF	TGTGCCAGCAGCCAGGACGATAGATCCCTCCACTTT
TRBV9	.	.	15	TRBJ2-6	CASSAQPAGANVLTF	TGTGCCAGCAGCGCCCAGCCAGCTGGGGCCAACGTCCTGACTTTC
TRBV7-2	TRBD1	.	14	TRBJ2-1	CASSPWTGGNEQFF	TGTGCCAGCAGCCCCTGGACAGGGGGCAATGAGCAGTTCTTC
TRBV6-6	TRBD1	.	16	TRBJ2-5	CASSYQITGGPETQYF	TGTGCCAGCAGTTACCAAATAACAGGGGGTCCGGAGACCCAGTACTTC
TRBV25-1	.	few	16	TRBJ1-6	CASSHYSSSYNSPLHF	TGTGCCAGCAGTCATTACTCGAGCTCCTATAATTCACCCCTCCACTTT
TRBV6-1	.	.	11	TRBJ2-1	CASNEGNEQFF	TGTGCCAGCAACGAGGGTAATGAGCAGTTCTTC
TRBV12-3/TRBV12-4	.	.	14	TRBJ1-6	CASTRPGRYSPLHF	TGTGCCAGCACTCGACCCGGGCGATATTCACCCCTCCACTTT
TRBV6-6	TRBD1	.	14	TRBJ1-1	CASTSRQGRPEAFF	TGTGCCAGCACCTCACGACAGGGGCGGCCTGAAGCTTTCTTT
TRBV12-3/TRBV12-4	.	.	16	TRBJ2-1	CASSLEGTQEYNEQFF	TGTGCCAGCAGTTTAGAAGGGACGCAAGAATACAATGAGCAGTTCTTC
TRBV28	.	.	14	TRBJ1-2	CASSSTGPPYGYTF	TGTGCCAGCAGTTCTACAGGGCCTCCCTATGGCTACACCTTC
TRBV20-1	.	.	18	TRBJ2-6	CSARDPGYQSSGANVLTF	TGCAGTGCTAGAGATCCAGGATATCAGAGCTCTGGGGCCAACGTCCTGACTTTC
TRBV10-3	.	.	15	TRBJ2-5	CAITNTGTSFNEQYF	TGTGCCATCACTAACACCGGGACTTCTTTTAATGAGCAGTACTTC
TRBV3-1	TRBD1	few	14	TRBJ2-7	CASSQGDRSYEQYF	TGTGCCAGCAGCCAGGGGGACAGGTCCTACGAGCAGTACTTC
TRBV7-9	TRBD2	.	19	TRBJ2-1	CASGSLTGTSGSRINEQFF	TGTGCCAGCGGCTCTTTAACCGGGACTAGCGGGAGCCGTATCAATGAGCAGTTCTTC
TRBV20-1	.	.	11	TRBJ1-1	CSARLPTEAFF	TGCAGTGCTAGGCTTCCAACTGAAGCTTTCTTT
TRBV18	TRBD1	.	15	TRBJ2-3	CASFPDRGSADTQYF	TGTGCCAGCTTCCCCGACAGGGGATCAGCAGATACGCAGTATTTT
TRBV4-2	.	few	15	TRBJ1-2	CASSQAREVDYGYTF	TGTGCCAGCAGCCAAGCTCGGGAGGTAGACTATGGCTACACCTTC
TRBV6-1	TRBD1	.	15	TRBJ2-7	CASSEAGQGYYEQYF	TGTGCCAGCAGTGAAGCGGGACAGGGGTACTACGAGCAGTACTTC
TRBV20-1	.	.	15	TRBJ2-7	CSARKGAAGAYEQYF	TGCAGTGCTAGAAAGGGGGCGGCGGGAGCCTACGAGCAGTACTTC
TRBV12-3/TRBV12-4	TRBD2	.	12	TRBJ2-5	CASRLGGETQYF	TGTGCCAGCAGGTTGGGGGGGGAGACCCAGTACTTC
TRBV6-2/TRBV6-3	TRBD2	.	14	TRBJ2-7	CASILREGFYEQYF	TGTGCCAGCATACTAAGGGAGGGCTTCTACGAGCAGTACTTC
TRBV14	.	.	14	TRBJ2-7	CASSQDRKGEEQYF	TGTGCCAGCAGCCAAGACAGAAAGGGAGAAGAGCAGTACTTC
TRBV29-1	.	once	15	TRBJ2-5	CSVEGSASRLETQYF	TGCAGCGTTGAGGGTTCAGCCAGCCGGTTGGAGACCCAGTACTTC
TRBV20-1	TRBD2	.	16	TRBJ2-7	CSARDSGGQSSYEQYF	TGCAGTGCTAGAGACAGCGGGGGCCAGAGCTCCTACGAGCAGTACTTC
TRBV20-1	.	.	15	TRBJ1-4	CSARITIGLNEKLFF	TGCAGTGCTAGAATTACAATTGGGCTTAATGAAAAACTGTTTTTT
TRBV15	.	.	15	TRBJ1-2	CATSRSADWGVGYTF	TGTGCCACCAGCAGGAGCGCTGACTGGGGCGTGGGCTACACCTTC
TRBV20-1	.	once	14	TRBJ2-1	CSARDWGRSNEQFF	TGCAGTGCTAGAGATTGGGGTCGGAGCAATGAGCAGTTCTTC
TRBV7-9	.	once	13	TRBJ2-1	CASSFGVPYEQFF	TGTGCCAGCAGCTTCGGGGTTCCCTACGAGCAGTTCTTC
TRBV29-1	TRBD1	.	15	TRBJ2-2	CSVDAGTGNTGELFF	TGCAGCGTGGATGCCGGGACAGGGAACACCGGGGAGCTGTTTTTT
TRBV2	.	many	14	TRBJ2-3	CASSWAAFADTQYF	TGTGCCAGCAGCTGGGCCGCCTTCGCAGATACGCAGTATTTT
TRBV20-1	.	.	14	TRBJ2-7	CSARDTGKDYEQYF	TGCAGTGCTAGAGATACAGGGAAGGACTACGAGCAGTACTTC
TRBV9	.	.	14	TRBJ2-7	CASSVDSQSYEQYF	TGTGCCAGCAGCGTAGATTCCCAGTCCTACGAGCAGTACTTC
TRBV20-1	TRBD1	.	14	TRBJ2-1	CSAEGQGAYNEQFF	TGCAGTGCAGAAGGACAGGGGGCCTACAATGAGCAGTTCTTC
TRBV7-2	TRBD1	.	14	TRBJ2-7	CASSATGGPYEQYF	TGTGCCAGCAGCGCGACAGGGGGGCCCTACGAGCAGTACTTC
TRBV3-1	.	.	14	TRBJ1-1	CASTPVALNTEAFF	TGTGCCAGCACCCCAGTGGCCTTGAACACTGAAGCTTTCTTT
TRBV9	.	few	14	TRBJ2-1	CASSGTGVYNEQFF	TGTGCCAGCAGCGGCACGGGGGTCTACAATGAGCAGTTCTTC
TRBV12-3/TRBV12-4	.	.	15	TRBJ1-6	CASQDATAYNSPLHF	TGTGCCAGCCAAGATGCGACAGCCTATAATTCACCCCTCCACTTT
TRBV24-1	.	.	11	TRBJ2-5	CATSYGVEQYF	TGTGCCACCTCTTACGGGGTGGAGCAGTACTTC
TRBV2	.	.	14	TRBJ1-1	CASSEVKSGTEAFF	TGTGCCAGCAGTGAAGTTAAATCGGGGACTGAAGCTTTCTTT
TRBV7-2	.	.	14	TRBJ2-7	CASSLVQGLYEQYF	TGTGCCAGCAGCTTAGTTCAGGGGCTCTACGAGCAGTACTTC
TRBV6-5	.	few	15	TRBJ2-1	CAGSLRGETHNEQFF	TGTGCCGGCAGTCTCCGGGGCGAAACCCACAATGAGCAGTTCTTC
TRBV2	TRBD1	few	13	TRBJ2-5	CASSEGGQGTPYF	TGTGCCAGCAGTGAAGGTGGACAGGGGACCCCGTACTTC
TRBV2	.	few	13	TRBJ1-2	CASRSAQFYGYTF	TGTGCCAGCAGGAGCGCCCAATTCTATGGCTACACCTTC
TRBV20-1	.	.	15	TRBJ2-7	CSAPGAGAFAYEQYF	TGCAGTGCCCCAGGGGCGGGGGCCTTCGCCTACGAGCAGTACTTC
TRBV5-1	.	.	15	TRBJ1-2	CASSLASGRIYGYTF	TGCGCCAGCAGCTTGGCCTCGGGACGGATCTATGGCTACACCTTC
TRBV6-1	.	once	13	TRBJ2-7	CASSDGHTYGQYF	TGTGCCAGCAGTGATGGACACACATACGGGCAGTACTTC
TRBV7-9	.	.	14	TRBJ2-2	CASSVVPQTGELFF	TGTGCCAGCAGCGTAGTGCCCCAAACCGGGGAGCTGTTTTTT
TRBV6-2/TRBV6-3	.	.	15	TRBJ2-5	CASSYSPDLQEAQYF	TGTGCCAGCAGTTACTCGCCAGACCTCCAAGAGGCCCAGTACTTC
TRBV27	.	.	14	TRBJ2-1	CACDGSSSYNEQFF	TGTGCCTGCGACGGTTCGAGCTCCTACAATGAGCAGTTCTTC
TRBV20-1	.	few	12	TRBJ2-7	CSARDNRYEQYF	TGCAGTGCTAGAGATAACAGATACGAGCAGTACTTC
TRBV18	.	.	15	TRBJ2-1	CASSPSSGQYNEQFF	TGTGCCAGCTCACCTTCGAGCGGGCAATACAATGAGCAGTTCTTC